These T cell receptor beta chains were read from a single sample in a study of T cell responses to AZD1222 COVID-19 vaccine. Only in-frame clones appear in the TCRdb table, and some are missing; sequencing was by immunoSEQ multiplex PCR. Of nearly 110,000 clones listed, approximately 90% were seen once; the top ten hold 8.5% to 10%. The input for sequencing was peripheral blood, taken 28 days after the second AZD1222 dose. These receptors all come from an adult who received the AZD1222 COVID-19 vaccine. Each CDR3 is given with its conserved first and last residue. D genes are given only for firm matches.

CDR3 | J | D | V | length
CSVRDAAHEQYF | TRBJ2-7 | - | TRBV29-1 | 12
CASTPPGRTEAFF | TRBJ1-1 | - | TRBV6-5 | 13
CASSEPGQRQFF | TRBJ2-1 | TRBD1 | TRBV6-1 | 12
CASSQDPNQPQHF | TRBJ1-5 | - | TRBV14 | 13
CATSRDSPGDGANVLTF | TRBJ2-6 | - | TRBV15 | 17
CASSQGRLSYNEQFF | TRBJ2-1 | - | TRBV4-1 | 15
CASSPSGVGGRVNYGYTF | TRBJ1-2 | - | TRBV28 | 18
CASSPVDFGEQYF | TRBJ2-7 | - | TRBV9 | 13
CAQRQRDRPNTEAFF | TRBJ1-1 | TRBD1 | TRBV30 | 15
CASSLTSGKGTDTQYF | TRBJ2-3 | TRBD2 | TRBV7-2 | 16
CASSRWERITEAFF | TRBJ1-1 | - | TRBV18 | 14
CASSQTVNTEAFF | TRBJ1-1 | - | TRBV12-3/TRBV12-4 | 13
CASSPGLGEDTQYF | TRBJ2-3 | TRBD2 | TRBV4-3 | 14